The sequence of this T cell receptor beta chain was determined in a study of OX40 agonist ivuxolimab in advanced cancers. Study background: Earlier treatment with anti-PD-1, anti-PD-L1 or anti-CTLA-4 was permitted, and roughly 42% had received some. Partial responses, seen in three patients, involved one hepatocellular carcinoma and two cutaneous melanomas. Study findings and constraints: Nonresponders, in some cases, also had low normalized T-cell clonal expansion.

The V end lost 6 bases, the J end lost 7 bases, and 16 bases lay between the germline ends. This CDR3 is 14 amino acids long. The V gene's germline CDR1 is MNHEY and CDR2 SMNVEV (reference sequence). Worth noting for this clone: Antigen specificity is unknown.

Method: immunoSEQ multiplex PCR; TCRdb's copy keeps in-frame clones and lacks some. The sample yields tens of thousands of clones, around 87% seen once. This sequence joins TRBV27 and TRBJ2-1, with D perhaps matching TRBD1 or TRBD2 (5 bases each). Specimen: CD4+ or CD8+ T cells sorted from blood, collected in a trial of the OX40 agonist ivuxolimab. The clonotype originates from an adult with an advanced solid tumor such as melanoma, head and neck, liver or kidney cancer. CDR3 region: CASSPSGPWNEQFF. Here the CDR3 DNA reads TGTGCCAGCAGCCCCTCGGGGCCCTGGAATGAGCAGTTCTTC.